These 9 T cell receptor beta chains came from one sample sequenced in a study of blood T cell repertoires in COVID-19 (dated by TCRdb to 2018 to 2020). Library method: the immunoSEQ multiplex PCR assay. The source is immuneACCESS, and TCRdb retained only in-frame sequences with V and J called. Part of the clones is not carried over; for the studies checked, unresolved V genes explain less than half of this, and the remainder is unexplained. A total of tens of thousands of clones appear in this sample, about nine tenths of them only once. The top ten clones comprise under 2.5% of the sample. Sequencing used peripheral blood. These receptor sequences come from a woman aged 45 to 65 in a cohort sampled during active COVID-19.

The CDR3 sequence is CASKTSGGETQYF. CDR3 bases: TGTGCCAGCAAGACTAGCGGAGGGGAGACCCAGTACTTC. The chain combines TRBV2 with TRBJ2-5, with 9 bases identical to TRBD2. The length of the CDR3 is 13 residues. Germline CDR1 SNHLY, CDR2 FYNNEI. J was trimmed by 5 bases and V by 7 bases; bases with no gene match: 5.

The chain uses TRBV30 and TRBJ1-2, with a weak D call TRBD1 (6 bases). The V gene lost 4 bases and the J gene lost 2 bases, with 17 bases spanning the gap. CDR1 is GTSNPN, CDR2 SVGIG, per germline (reference sequence). The CDR3 is 15 residues long. CDR3 amino acids: CAWTPSGGPNYGYTF. CDR3 coding DNA: TGTGCCTGGACTCCCAGCGGGGGGCCAAACTATGGCTACACCTTC.

The chain links TRBV5-1 to TRBJ2-5; 12 positions agree with TRBD2. This CDR3 has 16 amino acids. Per germline, CDR1 SGHRS and CDR2 YFSETQ. V lost 4 bases to trimming and J lost 7 bases; unmatched junction nucleotides: 11. The CDR3, as DNA: TGCGCCAGCAGCATAAGGACTAGCGGGGCCGGGGGGACCCAGTACTTC. It yields the protein CASSIRTSGAGGTQYF.

The V call is TRBV19, the J call TRBJ1-6; 8 bases are shared with TRBD1. The length of the CDR3 is 14 residues. Trimming removed 10 bases from V and 9 bases from J; junction bases left unmatched: 11. The germline CDR1 and CDR2 sequences are LNHDA and SQIVND (reference sequence). The CDR3 bases are TGTGCCACCTGGACAGGGAGCCTTTCTTCACCCCTCCACTTT. This encodes CATWTGSLSSPLHF.

The chain is built from TRBV30 and TRBJ2-3; TRBD1 agrees at 8 bases. Germline trimming cut 2 bases from V and 3 bases from J; bases unmatched to any gene: 10. Germline V CDR1 and CDR2: GTSNPN, SVGIG (reference sequence). The CDR3 sequence is 16 residues long. DNA of the CDR3: TGTGCCTGGAGTCCCGGGGACAGGACCTTAACAGATACGCAGTATTTT. Amino acids: CAWSPGDRTLTDTQYF.

The J gene is TRBJ1-1, the V gene TRBV5-6; 11 bases are shared with TRBD1. Per the germline V gene, CDR1 is SGHDT and CDR2 is YYEEEE. This CDR3 is built from 14 residues. Germline trimming cut 4 bases from V and 5 bases from J; bases unmatched to any gene: 4. The CDR3 protein is CASSRRDRGTEAFF. The CDR3 DNA reads as TGTGCCAGCAGCCGTCGGGACAGGGGGACTGAAGCTTTCTTT.

A single count supports this clone. One end of the junction varies from germline; a read error may be responsible. The rearrangement uses TRBV28 and TRBJ2-3; 8 bases line up with TRBD1. CDR1 is MDHEN, CDR2 SYDVKM, per germline. The CDR3 has 10 amino acids. The CDR3 sequence is CASSNLGQVF. The CDR3 bases are TGTGCCAGCAGTAACCTGGGACAGGTATTT.

The J gene is TRBJ1-2, the V gene TRBV9, with D uncertain. The CDR3 is 14 residues long. The germline V gene has CDR1 SGDLS and CDR2 YYNGEE. V lost 0 bases to trimming and J lost 4 bases, with 10 bases between them. Written as DNA, the CDR3 is TGTGCCAGCAGCGTAGTGGGCAGCTCCTATGGCTACACCTTC. Amino acids: CASSVVGSSYGYTF. Combining the CDR3 with reference TRBV9 and TRBJ1-2 gives the whole variable domain DSGVTQTPKHLITATGQRVTLRCSPRSGDLSVYWYQQSLDQGLQFLIQYYNGEERAKGNILERFSAQQFPDLHSELNLSSLELGDSALYFCASSVVGSSYGYTFGSGTRLTVV.

For the CDR3, the DNA is TGTGCCAGCAGCCAAGGGACTAGCGGGAGAGGGACTAGCACAGATACGCAGTATTTT. It codes for CASSQGTSGRGTSTDTQYF. This chain connects TRBV3-1 (or the pseudogene TRBV3-2) to TRBJ2-3; 13 bases line up with TRBD2. This CDR3 contains 19 residues. V dropped 1 base and J dropped 0; count of bases not matched to a gene: 7. Per germline, CDR1 LGHDT and CDR2 YNNKEL (reference sequence).